The rows below give T cell receptor beta chains drawn from one sample of a study of blood T cell repertoires in COVID-19. Some clones are missing from TCRdb's copy, which holds only in-frame ones; the method was immunoSEQ multiplex PCR. The repertoire holds about 120,000 clones, more than 60% seen once, with about 2% in the top ten. Sequencing was carried out using peripheral blood. These receptors all come from a man between 65 and 80 years old with acute or convalescent COVID-19. The CDR3 runs from the conserved cysteine through the conserved F or W. The D gene is left open where the match is weak. Only some rows state a clone size, as once, few, many or a class for expanded clones.

size | length | D | J | V | CDR3 | DNA
- | 17 | - | TRBJ2-6 | TRBV13 | CASSPSGTTSGANVLTF | TGTGCCAGCAGCCCGTCCGGGACAACTTCTGGGGCCAACGTCCTGACTTTC
- | 16 | TRBD1 | TRBJ2-4 | TRBV10-2 | CASSDWTGPTKNIQYF | TGCGCCAGCAGTGATTGGACAGGGCCCACCAAAAACATTCAGTACTTC
- | 13 | TRBD1 | TRBJ2-1 | TRBV24-1 | CATSDRGQAEQFF | TGTGCCACCAGTGATCGAGGACAGGCCGAGCAGTTCTTC
- | 12 | - | TRBJ2-1 | TRBV11-2 | CASSLGGTEQFF | TGTGCCAGCAGCTTAGGAGGCACTGAGCAGTTCTTC
- | 15 | TRBD1 | TRBJ1-5 | TRBV10-3 | CAISEPRTGVQPQHF | TGTGCCATCAGTGAGCCCCGGACAGGTGTTCAGCCCCAGCATTTT
- | 15 | TRBD2 | TRBJ2-3 | TRBV2 | CASSELGLAGDTQYF | TGTGCCAGCAGTGAACTCGGACTAGCGGGCGATACGCAGTATTTT
- | 13 | - | TRBJ2-7 | TRBV7-6 | CASSLNSGYEQYF | TGTGCCAGCAGCTTAAATTCGGGCTACGAGCAGTACTTC
- | 15 | TRBD1 | TRBJ1-4 | TRBV11-3 | CASSFAGGSNGKLFF | TGTGCCAGCAGCTTCGCAGGGGGGTCGAACGGAAAACTGTTTTTT
- | 14 | TRBD1 | TRBJ2-7 | TRBV3-1/TRBV3-2 | CASSPAQGTNEQYF | TGTGCCAGCAGCCCCGCACAGGGGACCAACGAGCAGTACTTC
- | 13 | TRBD1 | TRBJ1-1 | TRBV4-3 | CASSQDRGTEAFF | TGCGCCAGCAGCCAAGACAGGGGGACTGAAGCTTTCTTT
- | 18 | - | TRBJ2-7 | TRBV5-6 | CASSIPGLGGASSYEQYF | TGTGCCAGCAGCATCCCGGGCCTTGGGGGCGCAAGCTCCTACGAGCAGTACTTC
- | 15 | - | TRBJ1-2 | TRBV5-6 | CASSLRGPGPDGYTF | TGTGCCAGCAGCCTCAGGGGCCCTGGGCCAGATGGCTACACCTTC
few | 15 | TRBD1 | TRBJ1-5 | TRBV4-1 | CASSHADRGPQPQHF | TGCGCCAGCAGCCACGCGGACAGGGGGCCTCAGCCCCAGCATTTT
- | 15 | - | TRBJ1-2 | TRBV18 | CASSPQGVGNYGYTF | TGTGCCAGCTCACCACAGGGGGTAGGGAACTATGGCTACACCTTC
- | 14 | - | TRBJ1-6 | TRBV4-3 | CASSQGQGGSPLHF | TGCGCCAGCAGCCAAGGCCAGGGCGGTTCACCCCTCCACTTT
- | 14 | TRBD2 | TRBJ2-1 | TRBV7-9 | CASSLGTSNDEQFF | TGTGCCAGCAGCTTAGGGACTAGCAACGATGAGCAGTTCTTC
- | 16 | - | TRBJ2-1 | TRBV12-5 | CASGFRGGGAYNEQFF | TGTGCTAGTGGTTTTAGGGGTGGAGGGGCCTACAATGAGCAGTTCTTC
- | 15 | TRBD2 | TRBJ2-3 | TRBV28 | CASTIGLAGRDTQYF | TGTGCCAGCACCATTGGACTAGCGGGCAGAGATACGCAGTATTTT
- | 16 | - | TRBJ2-7 | TRBV15 | CATSRDLGGLKAEQYF | TGTGCCACCAGCAGAGATCTGGGCGGGTTAAAGGCCGAGCAGTACTTC
few | 16 | TRBD1 | TRBJ1-6 | TRBV27 | CASTTGEESYNSPLHF | TGTGCCAGCACGACAGGGGAGGAATCCTATAATTCACCCCTCCACTTT
once | 14 | - | TRBJ1-5 | TRBV19 | CASSIDYSNQPQHF | TGTGCCAGTAGTATAGACTATAGCAATCAGCCCCAGCATTTT
- | 16 | TRBD1 | TRBJ2-7 | TRBV4-3 | CASSPGQVSAGYEQYF | TGCGCCAGCAGCCCGGGACAGGTCAGCGCGGGCTACGAGCAGTACTTC
- | 17 | TRBD1 | TRBJ1-6 | TRBV4-1 | CASSQGFGGQGYSPLHF | TGCGCCAGCAGCCAAGGCTTCGGGGGACAGGGGTATTCACCCCTCCACTTT
- | 14 | - | TRBJ1-2 | TRBV4-3 | CASSQDAGTHGYTF | TGCGCCAGCAGCCAAGATGCAGGGACACATGGCTACACCTTC
- | 14 | TRBD1 | TRBJ1-4 | TRBV5-6 | CASSFDRVDEKLFF | TGTGCCAGCAGCTTTGACAGGGTGGATGAAAAACTGTTTTTT
- | 15 | TRBD2 | TRBJ2-6 | TRBV9 | CASSDGRGEANVLTF | TGTGCCAGCAGCGACGGGCGGGGGGAGGCCAACGTCCTGACTTTC
- | 16 | TRBD1 | TRBJ1-5 | TRBV2 | CASSYFPGQGNQPQHF | TGTGCCAGCAGTTATTTTCCGGGACAGGGAAATCAGCCCCAGCATTTT
- | 15 | TRBD1 | TRBJ1-1 | TRBV5-1 | CASSLRQGADTEAFF | TGCGCCAGCAGCTTACGACAGGGGGCAGACACTGAAGCTTTCTTT
- | 12 | TRBD1 | TRBJ1-6 | TRBV18 | CASSIPTGTLHF | TGTGCCAGCTCAATCCCGACAGGGACCCTCCACTTT
- | 15 | - | TRBJ1-1 | TRBV6-5 | CASSYVREVYTEAFF | TGTGCCAGCAGTTACGTCCGGGAGGTGTACACTGAAGCTTTCTTT